One sample yielded the 17 T cell receptor beta chains listed below, sequenced in a study of blood T cell repertoires in COVID-19. The table came from immunoSEQ multiplex PCR; TCRdb's copy has only in-frame clones and leaves some out. The sample lists around 270,000 clones, about 83% occurring once. Source material: peripheral blood. Source of these receptors: a middle-aged woman who had recovered from COVID-19.

This clone is a singleton in its sample. The chain links TRBV2 to TRBJ2-2; possible D gene TRBD1, 6 bases. Trimming left V 5 bases short and J 6 bases short, with 19 bases between. The CDR3 sequence is 16 residues long. Germline V CDR1 and CDR2: SNHLY, FYNNEI. In DNA, the CDR3 is TGTGCCAGCAGTCCTCGGGACATTTCTTCCGCCGGGGAGCTGTTTTTT. This gives the protein CASSPRDISSAGELFF.

This rearrangement joins TRBV6-5 to TRBJ2-3; D unresolved. CDR3 length: 14 amino acids. The germline CDR1 and CDR2 sequences are MNHEY and SVGAGI. Trimming took 2 bases from V and 2 from J, leaving 8 bases between them. This CDR3 reads CASSYQYPTDTQYF. CDR3 sequence (DNA): TGTGCCAGCAGTTACCAGTACCCCACAGATACGCAGTATTTT.

The V and J genes are TRBV7-2 and TRBJ2-5; D unresolved. CDR1 and CDR2 (germline): SGHTA, FQGNSA. CDR3 size: 13 residues. Trimming took 5 bases from V and 5 from J, leaving 12 bases between them. The CDR3 protein is CASSTRFSETQYF. CDR3 in DNA: TGTGCCAGCAGCACGCGGTTTTCGGAGACCCAGTACTTC.

The V and J genes are TRBV9 and TRBJ1-1; D uncertain. Germline assignment: CDR1 SGDLS and CDR2 YYNGEE. The CDR3 length is 14 residues. V lost 1 base, J lost 2 bases, and 9 bases lay in between. The CDR3: CASSVRQVNTEAFF. In nucleotides, the CDR3 is TGTGCCAGCAGCGTAAGGCAGGTAAACACTGAAGCTTTCTTT.

The genes are TRBV29-1 and TRBJ2-3, with D perhaps TRBD2 (6 bases). CDR1 and CDR2 from the germline V gene are SQVTM and ANQGSEA. This CDR3 has 14 residues. V shed 6 bases and J shed 5 bases, with 18 bases lying between them. CDR3 sequence: CSVRDARIRDTQYF. CDR3 bases: TGCAGCGTGCGGGACGCCCGGATAAGAGATACGCAGTATTTT.

The rearrangement links TRBV4-1 to TRBJ2-1, with 7 bases lining up with TRBD1. The CDR3 has 14 amino acids. V shed 0 bases and J 10 bases; nucleotides not matched to a gene: 6. Germline lookup yields CDR1 MGHRA and CDR2 YSYEKL. In nucleotides, the CDR3 is TGCGCCAGCAGCCAAGATCGGACAGGATGGGAGCAGTTCTTC. Translated: CASSQDRTGWEQFF.

This clone turned up a few times. The V gene is TRBV7-9, the J gene TRBJ1-6; TRBD1 matches at 8 bases. The CDR3 loop spans 15 amino acids. Germline assignment: CDR1 SEHNR and CDR2 FQNEAQ (reference sequence). With V trimmed by 5 bases and J by 9 bases, 9 bases remained unmatched. Here the CDR3 reads CASSLGTGYGSPLHF. The CDR3 nucleotides are TGTGCCAGCAGCCTGGGGACAGGATATGGTTCACCCCTCCACTTT.

J is TRBJ1-4 and V is TRBV9, with D possibly TRBD1 on 5 matching bases. The CDR3 is 14 amino acids. The germline CDR1 and CDR2 sequences are SGDLS and YYNGEE. Trimming removed 10 bases from V and 5 bases from J, with 18 bases in between. The CDR3, as DNA: TGTGCCTCAAGCGCAGGGCTGCGAAATGAAAAACTGTTTTTT. Its translation: CASSAGLRNEKLFF.

About this clone: Distinct nucleotide sequences in the sample also encode this CDR3. The chain employs TRBV11-2 and TRBJ2-1; 7 bases align to TRBD1. CDR1 is SGHAT and CDR2 is FQNNGV in the germline V gene. J lost 5 bases, V lost 5 bases, and 3 bases had no gene match. The CDR3 loop spans 13 amino acids. Written as DNA, the CDR3 is TGTGCCAGCAGCCTCGACAGGGACAATGAGCAGTTCTTC. Its translation: CASSLDRDNEQFF.

The chain carries TRBV2 and TRBJ1-2, with D unclear. Germline V gene data show CDR1 as SNHLY and CDR2 as FYNNEI. V lost 7 bases and J 6 bases, leaving 12 bases between the germline ends. The CDR3 has 12 amino acids. For the CDR3, the DNA is TGTGCCAGCAAGGTCTCGCGGGATGGCTACACCTTC. This translates into CASKVSRDGYTF.

This chain connects TRBV5-1 to TRBJ2-1; 8 nucleotides agree with TRBD1. The V gene's germline CDR1 is SGHRS and CDR2 YFSETQ. Trimming removed 7 bases from V and 6 bases from J; junction bases left unmatched: 6. The CDR3 totals 13 residues. As DNA, the CDR3 is TGCGCCAGCGCGGACAGGGTGGGCAATGAGCAGTTCTTC. This encodes CASADRVGNEQFF.

The CDR3 spells CASSYGRGNEQFF. Written as DNA, the CDR3 is TGTGCCAGCAGTTACGGGAGGGGGAATGAGCAGTTCTTC. The V gene is TRBV9, the J gene TRBJ2-1; 8 nucleotides match TRBD2. The germline V gene has CDR1 SGDLS and CDR2 YYNGEE. The junction had 5 bases not matched to a gene; V was cut back by 5 bases and J by 7 bases. The CDR3 sequence is 13 residues long.

V usage is TRBV11-2 and J usage is TRBJ1-4; D may be TRBD1 (5 bases). From germline, CDR1 is SGHAT and CDR2 FQNNGV. The CDR3 has 17 amino acids. Trimming took 1 base from V and 0 from J, leaving 12 bases between them. In nucleotides, the CDR3 is TGTGCCAGCAGCTTAGCGCAGGGTACTGCAACTAATGAAAAACTGTTTTTT. It encodes CASSLAQGTATNEKLFF. The full variable domain, rest sourced from reference TRBV11-2 and TRBJ1-4, is EAGVAQSPRYKIIEKRQSVAFWCNPISGHATLYWYQQILGQGPKLLIQFQNNGVVDDSQLPKDRFSAERLKGVDSTLKIQPAKLEDSAVYLCASSLAQGTATNEKLFFGSGTQLSVL.

The V and J genes are TRBV16 and TRBJ1-3; D is uncertain. The CDR3 sequence is 15 residues long. Germline V gives CDR1 KGHSY, CDR2 FQNENV. Trimming cost V 5 bases and J 0 bases, with 11 bases left between them. The CDR3 protein is CASSLSWSSGNTIYF. In DNA form, the CDR3 reads TGTGCCAGCAGCTTATCGTGGAGCTCTGGAAACACCATATATTTT.

This clone was seen only once. This chain links TRBV5-1 with TRBJ2-7; weak D call: TRBD2 (5 bases). The CDR3 covers 11 residues. The V end was cut by 8 bases, the J end by 7 bases, with 13 bases between. Germline-derived CDR1 and CDR2 are SGHRS and YFSETQ. CDR3 bases: TGCGCCAGTGGACTTTTCGGTGAGCAGTACTTC. This translates into CASGLFGEQYF.

The V and J genes are TRBV6-6 and TRBJ1-5; TRBD1 might be the D (6 bases). The CDR3 has 11 residues. V was pared by 8 bases and J by 6 bases, with 8 bases between. Looked up from germline, CDR1 is MNHNY and CDR2 is SVGAGI (reference sequence). CDR3 protein: CASGGAQPQHF. As DNA, the CDR3 is TGTGCCAGCGGGGGGGCTCAGCCCCAGCATTTT.

The V and J genes are TRBV6-6 and TRBJ2-1; 8 bases are a match to TRBD1. The trim removed 2 bases at V and 8 bases at J, leaving 11 bases unmatched. The germline V gene has CDR1 MNHNY and CDR2 SVGAGI (reference sequence). The CDR3 totals 16 residues. This chain's CDR3 is CASSYLRDRGGDEQFF. CDR3 coding DNA: TGTGCCAGCAGTTACCTACGAGACAGGGGAGGAGATGAGCAGTTCTTC.